In its sample, the clone carrying this T cell receptor (beta chain) is medium-sized. The data belong to a study of immune characterization of retroperitoneal liposarcoma. The CDR3 is 15 amino acids. Unmatched junction bases numbered 6, after V lost 8 bases and J lost 4 bases. CDR1 MNHNS and CDR2 SASEGT come from the germline V gene. TCRdb called the PCR reads again in MiXCR, with one record for every CDR3 protein. Of 9,500 to 14,000 distinct CDR3 sequences in the sample, approximately 22% were seen once. Input material: blood. This chain connects TRBV6-1 to TRBJ2-3; 13 bases align to TRBD2. The receptor was derived from a female donor with retroperitoneal liposarcoma. CDR3: CASGGLAGVADTQYF. In DNA form, the CDR3 reads TGTGCCAGCGGCGGACTAGCGGGGGTGGCAGATACGCAGTATTTT.